This T cell receptor (beta chain) was observed in a study of identical twins. Template switching created a universal primer site, and the cDNA included unique molecular identifiers. One entry per CDR3 protein, called by TCRdb with MiXCR from the 5' RACE reads. This sample carries 450,000 or so distinct CDR3 sequences, less than 25% of them seen once, and the ten largest clones take over 2.5%. Worth noting for this clonotype: What it binds is unknown.

The study, taken as a whole, reports: Cross-sectional statistical analysis was relied on for the conclusions, without the same donors being followed.

This CDR3 is 14 amino acids long. These data also formed part of another study, on T cells expressing NK-cell markers. In that study: Topping the CD3+CD56-NKG2C+ fraction as well were these clonotypes, in a handful of donors.

Sequenced: CD4+ T cells sorted from blood. This chain links TRBV21-1 with TRBJ2-7; TRBD2, the table's D call, was not compared with the DNA. TRBV21-1 is shown as a pseudogene. This sequence originates from a woman younger than 35 in good health. This CDR3 is CASSPSQSSYEQYF. As DNA, the CDR3 is TGTGCCAGCAGCCCCTCCCAATCCTCCTACGAGCAGTACTTC.